This TCR beta chain was recorded in a study of cytomegalovirus exposure and HLA in healthy donors. Using immunoSEQ multiplex PCR, the repertoire was profiled, and TCRdb retains in-frame clones only, with some absent. The sample carries 110,000 to 150,000 clones, approximately 91% recorded once. The length of the CDR3 is 12 residues. Trimming took off 2 bases at V and 5 bases at J, with 6 bases between the two ends. Germline V gene sequence: CDR1 MDHEN, CDR2 SYDVKM. The sequencing input was PBMCs. This rearrangement joins TRBV28 to TRBJ1-2, with D tentatively TRBD1 (5 bases). The sequence came from a man between 18 and 35 years old in good health and CMV-seronegative. The CDR3 sequence: CASSLTGYGYTF. The CDR3 nucleotides read TGTGCCAGCAGTTTAACAGGATATGGCTACACCTTC.